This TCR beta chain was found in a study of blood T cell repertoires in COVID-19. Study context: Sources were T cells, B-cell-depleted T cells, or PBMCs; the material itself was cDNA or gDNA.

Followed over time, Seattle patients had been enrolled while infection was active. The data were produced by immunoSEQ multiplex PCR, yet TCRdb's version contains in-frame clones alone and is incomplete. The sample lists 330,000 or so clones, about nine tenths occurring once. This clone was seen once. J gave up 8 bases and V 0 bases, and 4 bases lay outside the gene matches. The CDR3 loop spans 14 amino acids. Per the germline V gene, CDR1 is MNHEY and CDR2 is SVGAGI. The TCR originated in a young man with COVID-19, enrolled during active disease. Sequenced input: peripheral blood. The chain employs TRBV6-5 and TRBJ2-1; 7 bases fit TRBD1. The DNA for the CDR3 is TGTGCCAGCAGTTACTCGACAGGGTACGATGAGCAGTTCTTC. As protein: CASSYSTGYDEQFF.